The rows below give T cell receptor beta chains drawn from one sample of a study of T-cell memory formation after mild COVID-19. TCRdb passed the 5' RACE reads through MiXCR, listing each CDR3 protein once. The data contain about 350,000 distinct CDR3 sequences, 20% to 25% of them singletons. Sequenced input: PBMCs or a T cell subset sorted from them (not recorded which). The receptor source for this set is a man aged 18 to 30 who had mild COVID-19 (a few samples of this study predate the infection). Cell type and time point are not known. Each CDR3 is given without its conserved first and last residue. Fields, in order: V gene, J gene, D gene, CDR3 protein. The D gene is left open where the match is weak.

TRBV23-1	TRBJ1-2	.	ASSLAGYT
TRBV20-1	TRBJ1-3	TRBD1	SATHRGPGNTIY
TRBV20-1	TRBJ1-3	TRBD1	SAREQGVGNTIY
TRBV9	TRBJ2-2	.	ASRRGSGARTGELF
TRBV20-1	TRBJ1-4	.	SAIPGQMEKLF
TRBV10-3	TRBJ1-2	TRBD1	AINRDRGQVGYT
TRBV29-1	TRBJ1-1	.	SASGVAEAF
TRBV7-3	TRBJ2-3	TRBD2	ASSWGGITDTQY
TRBV6-2/TRBV6-3	TRBJ2-3	.	ASTIDSADTQY
TRBV20-1	TRBJ1-2	TRBD1	SAITWGDDRGNYGYT
TRBV7-9	TRBJ1-2	.	SSSDGAAIYGYT
TRBV12-3/TRBV12-4	TRBJ1-1	.	ASNPTRLTEAF
TRBV5-1	TRBJ2-2	TRBD1	ASSLIPGTGGTGELF
TRBV7-2	TRBJ2-6	.	ASSLAYLRSGANVLT
TRBV20-1	TRBJ1-4	TRBD1	SARDSRTGGNEKLF
TRBV3-1	TRBJ1-5	TRBD1	ASSQVGQGPQH
TRBV6-1	TRBJ1-2	.	ASSEAPFYGYT
TRBV6-5	TRBJ2-1	.	ASSYGDTAEQF
TRBV4-1	TRBJ2-2	.	ASSPRWAPGELF
TRBV29-1	TRBJ2-7	.	SVRGPYEQY
TRBV5-6	TRBJ1-2	.	ASSLAKQGYGYT
TRBV6-5	TRBJ2-5	.	ASSYSFAKETQY
TRBV7-2	TRBJ1-3	.	ASSPPRQASGNTIY
TRBV7-2	TRBJ1-1	TRBD1	ASNTRSTQGTEAF
TRBV7-6	TRBJ2-3	.	ASSLAGQVTSSTDTQY
TRBV5-1	TRBJ2-3	TRBD1	ASSSDRVSTDTQY
TRBV2	TRBJ2-3	.	ASRTGADTQY
TRBV20-1	TRBJ1-1	.	SARVGAMNTEAF
TRBV4-1	TRBJ2-5	TRBD2	ASSSLAGGETQY
TRBV10-3	TRBJ2-3	TRBD2	AISDLLLAGDPDTQY
TRBV12-3/TRBV12-4	TRBJ1-1	.	ASSFELFLESF
TRBV4-1	TRBJ1-1	TRBD1	ASSYSTGATEAF
TRBV7-2	TRBJ2-2	TRBD1	ASSPGTGLNTGELF
TRBV4-1	TRBJ1-2	.	ASSQEPLGISAYGYT
TRBV5-1	TRBJ2-5	TRBD1	ASRRDRVPNQETQY
TRBV7-9	TRBJ1-2	.	ASSLAGRENGYT
TRBV5-1	TRBJ2-2	.	ASSLESQVSSGELF
TRBV7-9	TRBJ2-1	.	ASSLLANEQF
TRBV4-1	TRBJ2-5	.	ASSHFGAPQETQY
TRBV5-1	TRBJ2-1	TRBD2	ASSRTSGGALGNEQF
TRBV5-1	TRBJ2-3	TRBD2	ASSLGRDYTDTQY
TRBV10-3	TRBJ2-7	TRBD1	AIRPGTGGDYEQY
TRBV5-1	TRBJ1-5	TRBD1	ASSSGQGRDQPQH
TRBV20-1	TRBJ2-7	TRBD1	SARGTLTGGAHEQY
TRBV7-9	TRBJ2-7	TRBD1	ASSSGQGSSYEQY
TRBV7-6	TRBJ1-6	TRBD1	ASSSGQGKISPLH
TRBV10-3	TRBJ1-5	TRBD1	AISHGESQGGQPQH
TRBV5-1	TRBJ2-3	TRBD2	ASSWLAGGITDTQY
TRBV29-1	TRBJ2-1	.	SVGYNEQF
TRBV6-2/TRBV6-3	TRBJ1-1	TRBD1	ASRGTVTNQAF
TRBV20-1	TRBJ2-7	.	SARGRGPREQY
TRBV5-1	TRBJ2-2	.	ASSAGGPRAGELF
TRBV10-3	TRBJ2-1	.	AISESPGRSSYNEQF
TRBV2	TRBJ2-2	TRBD1	ASSGDRAGTGELF